What follows are 15 T cell receptor beta chains derived from one specimen sequenced in a study of blood T cell repertoires in COVID-19. This table comes from immunoSEQ multiplex PCR, and its TCRdb copy is limited to in-frame clones, with some not included. Of about 47,000 clones listed, 82% are singletons. The specimen sequenced was peripheral blood. The receptors originated from a human donor with acute or convalescent COVID-19. The donor label of this sample is uncertain.

This clone occurred once. V is TRBV9 and J is TRBJ1-5, with D unclear. Trimming took 0 bases from V and 1 from J, leaving 8 bases between them. Germline V gene sequence: CDR1 SGDLS, CDR2 YYNGEE. The CDR3 length is 15 residues. The CDR3 spells CASSVGGESNQPQHF. Here the CDR3 DNA reads TGTGCCAGCAGCGTAGGAGGTGAAAGCAATCAGCCCCAGCATTTT.

Only a few counts were recorded for this clone. The chain recombines TRBV7-6 with TRBJ2-1, with unresolved D. CDR3 length equals 12 residues. V lost 2 bases to trimming and J lost 8 bases, with 7 bases between them. Germline lookup yields CDR1 SGHVS and CDR2 FNYEAQ. The CDR3 spells CASSLFGDEQFF. CDR3 bases: TGTGCCAGCAGCTTATTTGGAGATGAGCAGTTCTTC.

V usage is TRBV5-6 and J usage is TRBJ2-7, with 7 positions matching TRBD1. J lost 2 bases, V lost 5 bases, and 7 bases had no gene match. Germline-derived CDR1 and CDR2 are SGHDT and YYEEEE. This CDR3 contains 14 residues. CDR3 sequence (DNA): TGTGCCAGCAGTGGGAGACAGGGACCCTACGAGCAGTACTTC. This encodes CASSGRQGPYEQYF.

The CDR3 protein is CASCRQGARLGGYTF. CDR3 bases: TGTGCCAGCTGTCGACAGGGTGCAAGGTTGGGCGGCTACACCTTC. The chain uses TRBV3-1 (or the pseudogene TRBV3-2) and TRBJ1-2, with 7 bases matching TRBD1. This CDR3 has 15 residues. V gave up 8 bases and J gave up 8 bases; unmatched junction bases: 17. Germline assignment: CDR1 LGHDT and CDR2 YNNKEL (reference sequence).

The V and J genes are TRBV11-3 and TRBJ1-1, with no clear D. This CDR3 spans 13 amino acids. The V gene's germline CDR1 is SGHNT and CDR2 YENEEA. V was clipped by 2 bases and J by 4 bases, with 8 bases between them. CDR3 coding DNA: TGTGCCAGCAGCTTACTGGGGAGCACTGAAGCTTTCTTT. This codes for CASSLLGSTEAFF.

This clone was seen a few times. The gene calls are TRBV7-9 and TRBJ2-7, with 8 bases fitting TRBD2. The CDR3 contains 14 residues. The V segment lost 5 bases and the J segment 5 bases; nucleotides outside the gene matches: 8. CDR1 and CDR2 (germline): SEHNR, FQNEAQ (reference sequence). The CDR3 loop is CASSPSGGLNEQYF. CDR3 nucleotides: TGTGCCAGCAGCCCGTCGGGGGGGTTGAACGAGCAGTACTTC.

The chain has TRBV15 and TRBJ1-4; the match to TRBD1 covers 7 bases. J was trimmed by 3 bases and V by 0 bases; bases with no gene match: 4. The CDR3 is 16 amino acids. Germline V CDR1 and CDR2: LNHNV, YYDKDF (reference sequence). For the CDR3, the DNA is TGTGCCACCAGCAGAGATAGGACAGGACCTAATGAAAAACTGTTTTTT. Its protein is CATSRDRTGPNEKLFF.

This chain links TRBV6-5 with TRBJ1-5; no definite D call. CDR3 length equals 14 residues. V lost 6 bases and J 9 bases, leaving 18 bases between the germline ends. Germline lookup yields CDR1 MNHEY and CDR2 SVGAGI. CDR3 region: CASSVREAEGPQHF. CDR3 DNA: TGTGCCAGCAGCGTCCGAGAGGCGGAGGGGCCCCAGCATTTT.

V is TRBV7-3 and J is TRBJ1-1; D is undetermined. The V and J ends lost 2 bases and 1 base respectively, with 5 bases between them. The CDR3 is made up of 13 amino acids. CDR1 and CDR2 (germline): SGHTA, FQGTGA. The CDR3 region has the DNA TGTGCCAGCAGCTTAGAGCAGAACACTGAAGCTTTCTTT. Translating gives CASSLEQNTEAFF.

The chain employs TRBV7-6 and TRBJ1-1; D gene uncertain. This CDR3 contains 16 residues. Germline loops: CDR1 SGHVS, CDR2 FNYEAQ. V lost 1 base to trimming and J lost 1 base, with 13 bases between them. The CDR3 sequence is CASSLVSVEPNTEAFF. DNA of the CDR3: TGTGCCAGCAGCTTAGTGAGTGTCGAGCCGAACACTGAAGCTTTCTTT.

CDR3 protein: CASSLDLAGGPVGHETQYF. The CDR3 DNA is TGTGCCAGCAGCTTAGACCTAGCGGGGGGGCCTGTGGGCCACGAGACCCAGTACTTC. The V call is TRBV7-2, the J call TRBJ2-5; TRBD2 matches at 12 bases. CDR3 length: 19 residues. Looked up from germline, CDR1 is SGHTA and CDR2 is FQGNSA. V shed 1 base and J 5 bases; nucleotides not matched to a gene: 14.

This chain connects TRBV24-1 to TRBJ2-3; 8 nucleotides match TRBD1. Germline CDR1 and CDR2: KGHDR and SFDVKD. Trimming took 4 bases from V and 4 from J; bases not matched to a gene: 12. The CDR3 runs 17 residues. The CDR3 reads CATSDQRTGSLSDTQYF. The CDR3 nucleotides are TGTGCCACCAGTGACCAGAGGACAGGGAGTTTATCAGATACGCAGTATTTT.

The chain recombines TRBV18 with TRBJ2-2; a possible D gene is TRBD2 (6 bases). The CDR3 is 21 amino acids. V was clipped by 3 bases and J by 0 bases, with 26 bases between them. Germline V CDR1 and CDR2: KGHSH, LQKENI. The CDR3 sequence is CASSPLELGTPLPANTGELFF. CDR3 bases: TGTGCCAGCTCACCCCTTGAGTTGGGGACTCCTCTTCCCGCGAACACCGGGGAGCTGTTTTTT.

The gene calls are TRBV19 and TRBJ2-5; TRBD2 matches 9 bases. The V segment lost 1 base and the J segment 5 bases; nucleotides outside the gene matches: 8. Germline CDR1 reads LNHDA; CDR2 reads SQIVND (reference sequence). This CDR3 has 16 amino acids. The CDR3 here is CASSIAPGTSWETQYF. The CDR3 DNA sequence: TGTGCCAGTAGTATAGCGCCCGGGACTAGCTGGGAGACCCAGTACTTC.

The chain combines TRBV28 with TRBJ2-7; 9 positions agree with TRBD2. Germline V gives CDR1 MDHEN, CDR2 SYDVKM. Trimming removed 3 bases from V and 2 bases from J; junction bases left unmatched: 11. CDR3 length: 17 residues. The CDR3: CASSLVSSGTKAYEQYF. The CDR3 DNA follows: TGTGCCAGCAGTTTGGTATCTAGCGGGACTAAGGCCTACGAGCAGTACTTC.